The following is a T cell receptor beta chain sequence with its context. Its antigen is undetermined. TCR beta cDNA was made by 5'RACE template switching with UMIs. Each CDR3 protein gets one entry in TCRdb, which reprocessed the 5' RACE reads and gives no DNA. This repertoire includes 350,000 to 450,000 distinct CDR3 sequences. This record comes from a study of T cells expressing NK-cell markers. General study findings and limits: Expanded NKG2C+ T cell clones were not confirmed as HCMV-specific. The dominant NKG2C+ clonotypes represented roughly 1.0-7.5% of CD8+ T cells in about six donors.

Looked up from germline, CDR1 is SGHTA and CDR2 is FQGNSA. CDR3 length equals 14 residues. Sequencing was performed on blood T cells: a sorted CD56 or NKG2C T cell subset, CD4+ or CD8+ T cells, or bulk PBMC T cells (not recorded which). This sequence joins TRBV7-2 and TRBJ2-5; without DNA, the TCRdb call of TRBD1 cannot be checked. The clonotype comes from a man aged 18-69 years in good health. CDR3 protein: CASSRSGDGETQYF.